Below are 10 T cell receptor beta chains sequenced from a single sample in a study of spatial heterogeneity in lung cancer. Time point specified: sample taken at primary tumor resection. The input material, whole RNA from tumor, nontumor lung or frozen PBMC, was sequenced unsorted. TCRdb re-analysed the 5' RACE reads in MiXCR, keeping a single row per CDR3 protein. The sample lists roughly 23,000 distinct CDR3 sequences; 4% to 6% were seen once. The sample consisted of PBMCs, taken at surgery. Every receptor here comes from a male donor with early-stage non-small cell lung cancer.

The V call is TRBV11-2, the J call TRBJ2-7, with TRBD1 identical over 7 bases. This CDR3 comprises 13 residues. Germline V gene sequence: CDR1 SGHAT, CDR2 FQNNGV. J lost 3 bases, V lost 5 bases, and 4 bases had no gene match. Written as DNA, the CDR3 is TGTGCCAGCAGCCCTGGGACAGTCTACGAGCAGTACTTC. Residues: CASSPGTVYEQYF. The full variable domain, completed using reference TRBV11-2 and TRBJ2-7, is EAGVAQSPRYKIIEKRQSVAFWCNPISGHATLYWYQQILGQGPKLLIQFQNNGVVDDSQLPKDRFSAERLKGVDSTLKIQPAKLEDSAVYLCASSPGTVYEQYFGPGTRLTVT.

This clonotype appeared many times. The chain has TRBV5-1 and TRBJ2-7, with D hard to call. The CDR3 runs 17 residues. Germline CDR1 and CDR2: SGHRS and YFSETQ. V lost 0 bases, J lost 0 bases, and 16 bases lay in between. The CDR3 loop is CASSLVFGSESSYEQYF. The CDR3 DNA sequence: TGCGCCAGCAGCTTGGTATTCGGGTCCGAGAGCTCCTACGAGCAGTACTTC.

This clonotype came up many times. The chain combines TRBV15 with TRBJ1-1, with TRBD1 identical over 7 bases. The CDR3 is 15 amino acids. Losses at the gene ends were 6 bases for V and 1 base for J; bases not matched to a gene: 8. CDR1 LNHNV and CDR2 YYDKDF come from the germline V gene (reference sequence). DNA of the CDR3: TGTGCCACCAGGATACAGGGGATGGGGAACACTGAAGCTTTCTTT. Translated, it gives CATRIQGMGNTEAFF.

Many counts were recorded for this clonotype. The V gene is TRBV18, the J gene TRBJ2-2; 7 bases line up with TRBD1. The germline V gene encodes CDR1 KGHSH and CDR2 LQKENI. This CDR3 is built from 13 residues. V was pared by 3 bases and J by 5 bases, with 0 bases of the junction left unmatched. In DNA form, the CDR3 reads TGTGCCAGCTCACCGGACAGGACCGGGGAGCTGTTTTTT. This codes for CASSPDRTGELFF.

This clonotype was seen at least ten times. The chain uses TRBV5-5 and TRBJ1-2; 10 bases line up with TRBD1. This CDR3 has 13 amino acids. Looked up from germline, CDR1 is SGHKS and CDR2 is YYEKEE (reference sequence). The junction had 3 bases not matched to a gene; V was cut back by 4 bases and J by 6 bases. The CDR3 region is CASSQGQGNGYTF. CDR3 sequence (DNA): TGTGCCAGCAGCCAGGGACAGGGGAATGGCTACACCTTC.

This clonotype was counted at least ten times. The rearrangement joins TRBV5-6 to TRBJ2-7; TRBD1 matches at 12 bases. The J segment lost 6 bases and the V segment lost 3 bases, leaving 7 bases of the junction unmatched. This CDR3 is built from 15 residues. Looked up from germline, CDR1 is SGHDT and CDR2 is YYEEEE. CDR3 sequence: CASSSRDRGPFEQYF. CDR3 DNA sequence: TGTGCCAGCAGCTCCCGGGACAGGGGGCCTTTCGAGCAGTACTTC.

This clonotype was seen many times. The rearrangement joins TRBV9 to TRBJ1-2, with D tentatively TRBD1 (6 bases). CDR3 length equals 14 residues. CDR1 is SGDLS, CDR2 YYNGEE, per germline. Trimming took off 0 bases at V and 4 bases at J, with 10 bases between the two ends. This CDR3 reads CASSVGQGTYGYTF. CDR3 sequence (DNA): TGTGCCAGCAGCGTAGGGCAGGGGACCTATGGCTACACCTTC.

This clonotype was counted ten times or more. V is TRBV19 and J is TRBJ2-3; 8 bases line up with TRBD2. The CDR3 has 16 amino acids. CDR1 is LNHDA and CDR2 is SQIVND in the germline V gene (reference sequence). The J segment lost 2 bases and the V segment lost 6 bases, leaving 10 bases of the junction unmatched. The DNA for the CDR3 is TGTGCCAGTAGGGAGCGGGGGACTAAAAACACAGATACGCAGTATTTT. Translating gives CASRERGTKNTDTQYF.

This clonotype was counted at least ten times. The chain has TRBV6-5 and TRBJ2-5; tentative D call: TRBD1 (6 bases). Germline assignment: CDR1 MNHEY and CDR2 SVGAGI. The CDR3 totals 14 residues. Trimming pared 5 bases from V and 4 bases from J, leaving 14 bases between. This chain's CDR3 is CASSDRSFGETQYF. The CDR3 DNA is TGTGCCAGCAGTGACAGGTCCTTTGGAGAGACCCAGTACTTC.

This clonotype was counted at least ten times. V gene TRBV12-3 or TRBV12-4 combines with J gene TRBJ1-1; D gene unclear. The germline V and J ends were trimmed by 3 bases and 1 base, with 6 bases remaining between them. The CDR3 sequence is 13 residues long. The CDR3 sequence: CASSFTENTEAFF. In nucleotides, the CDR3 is TGTGCCAGCAGTTTTACCGAGAACACTGAAGCTTTCTTT.